The clone carrying this T cell receptor (beta chain) has ten or more counts. MiXCR, run by TCRdb on the reads, gives a single entry per CDR3 protein. This table has under 100,000 distinct CDR3 sequences, 3.5% to 4.5% appearing once. V gave up 6 bases and J gave up 5 bases, with 8 bases separating them. CDR3 length equals 12 residues. Germline loops: CDR1 SGHTA, CDR2 FQGNSA. This sample stems from a study of T cell repertoires in cytomegalovirus infection. This TCR derives from a human donor in good health (CMV status not recorded). Some clones in this sample may be carry-over from other donors' samples. Sequencing was performed on PBMCs. The chain recombines TRBV7-2 with TRBJ1-5; the D is unclear. Here the CDR3 DNA reads TGTGCCAGCAGTCTGGGTTATCAGCCCCAGCATTTT. As protein: CASSLGYQPQHF.